One T cell receptor (beta chain) is described in this entry. Its antigen is unidentified. These data come from a study of monozygotic twins with inflammatory bowel disease. Regarding the study as a whole: Using the inverse Simpson index, IBD patients had lower TCRbeta diversity than healthy co-twins.

TCRdb reanalyzed the 5' RACE reads and collapses them to one entry per CDR3 protein, without DNA. This table holds approximately 330,000 distinct CDR3 sequences. Germline values: CDR1 SGHRS, CDR2 YFSETQ. The CDR3 consists of 15 residues. Material for sequencing was blood. V and J are TRBV5-1 and TRBJ2-5; TCRdb outputs TRBD1, but without DNA this stays unchecked. This TCR derives from a human donor with ulcerative colitis or Crohn's disease, or a healthy co-twin of an affected twin (not recorded which). The CDR3 protein is CASSLLGQGAETQYF.